A selection of T cell receptor beta chains follows, all from one sample in a study of blood T cells in healthy people across ages. A single record per CDR3 protein comes from TCRdb applying MiXCR to the 5' RACE reads. The top ten clones hold roughly 37% of a sample with 700,000 to 900,000 distinct CDR3 sequences, roughly 50% of them seen once. Sequenced material: blood. These receptors were collected from an elderly man in good health. CDR3s leave out the opening cysteine and the closing phenylalanine or tryptophan. The order of the fields is V gene, CDR3 protein.

V: TRBV28
CDR3: ASSLLGQGAIDTEAF

V: TRBV7-2
CDR3: ASSLEGLAPGEQY

V: TRBV24-1
CDR3: ATSPAKNIQY

V: TRBV4-1
CDR3: TSSQGGGGNIQY

V: TRBV7-9
CDR3: ASSLGRARNYGYT

V: TRBV5-5
CDR3: ASSDSRVAATPGETQY

V: TRBV5-1
CDR3: ASSYRQGGTGEQF

V: TRBV4-1
CDR3: ASSHLKDPYYNEQF

V: TRBV20-1
CDR3: SARPPGPETQY

V: TRBV2
CDR3: ASSRDRDPSYGQY

V: TRBV4-2
CDR3: ASSPFAGLQY

V: TRBV29-1
CDR3: SAGQGMIAEAF

V: TRBV6-2/TRBV6-3
CDR3: ATRPPGGFQPQH

V: TRBV5-1
CDR3: ASSLGRTPYGYT

V: TRBV12-3/TRBV12-4
CDR3: ASSRTSGRGTQY

V: TRBV9
CDR3: ASSPLGGGGQETQY

V: TRBV20-1
CDR3: SANPSGIGEQF

V: TRBV10-3
CDR3: AISVSGTYNEQY

V: TRBV7-9
CDR3: ASSFRPEGDSAY

V: TRBV9
CDR3: ASSVGPGETQY

V: TRBV11-2
CDR3: ASSPIGREGQGEQF

V: TRBV24-1
CDR3: ATSDFRDRVRQHYEQY

V: TRBV20-1
CDR3: SASGKQGNTEAF

V: TRBV7-2
CDR3: ASSRLAGGSTDTQY